This record covers a single T cell receptor beta chain. Its specificity is not known. Germline values: CDR1 SGHTA, CDR2 FQGNSA. The germline V and J ends were trimmed by 5 bases and 9 bases, with 8 bases remaining between them. This CDR3 spans 11 amino acids. The sample comes from a study of T-cell memory formation after mild COVID-19. Study findings and constraints: Certain responding clones were present in pre-infection memory, suggesting participation of cross-reactive memory. Researchers report contracting CD4+ clones mostly in CM and EM, with CD8+ clones in EMRA.

TCRdb fed the 5' RACE reads into MiXCR, producing one record per CDR3 protein. The sample has 470,000 or so distinct CDR3 sequences; over 15% are singletons. V is TRBV7-2 and J is TRBJ2-1, with D uncertain. The sequenced sample consisted of PBMCs or a T cell subset sorted from them (not recorded which). This receptor was obtained from an adult woman who had mild COVID-19 (a few samples of this study predate the infection). Cell type and time point are not known. CDR3 nucleotides: TGTGCCAGCAGCCAGACGCTTGAGCAGTTCTTC. Translation gives CASSQTLEQFF.